This T cell receptor (beta chain) stems from a study of early T cells in non-severe SARS-CoV-2 infection. Looking at the study overall: With bulk RNA from unsorted whole blood as input, sequencing yielded unpaired chains.

Researchers attached unique molecular identifiers to individual cDNA molecules. MiXCR, applied by TCRdb to the 5' RACE reads, yields one record per CDR3 protein. The sample yields 55,000 to 75,000 distinct CDR3 sequences, approximately 9% seen once. CDR1 and CDR2 from the germline V gene are SGHTA and FQGNSA. Germline trimming cut 3 bases from V and 4 bases from J; bases unmatched to any gene: 4. The CDR3 loop spans 15 amino acids. This clonotype was picked up a small number of times. Its target is unknown. Study-wide points: Sequences matched to VDJdb favored anti-spike CD8 responses, while private and CD4 specificities were missed.

Sequencing was done on a sample of whole blood. This clonotype was sampled from an adult who was a healthcare worker with PCR-confirmed SARS-CoV-2 infection or an uninfected control (not recorded which). J is TRBJ2-5 and V is TRBV7-2; 11 positions match TRBD2. This CDR3 is CASSFSGGVVETQYF. In nucleotides, the CDR3 is TGTGCCAGCAGCTTTAGCGGGGGGGTTGTAGAGACCCAGTACTTC.